This TCR beta chain was identified during a study of T cells in Graves' hyperthyroidism and ophthalmopathy. Turning to the study itself: Before treatment of any kind, peripheral blood was taken at initial diagnosis.

Diagnosis relied on clinical symptoms, serum thyroxine and TRAb, thyroid ultrasound and orbital computed tomography. V was pared by 4 bases and J by 5 bases, with 6 bases of the junction left unmatched. This CDR3 is built from 14 residues. CDR1 is GTSNPN, CDR2 SVGIG, per germline (reference sequence). RNA transcripts yielded amplified TCR beta CDR3 regions. The primer set for the first-round RT-PCR of the TCR CDR3 was HTBI. MiXCR, applied by TCRdb to the multiplex PCR reads, yields one record per CDR3 protein. Found here are hundreds of thousands of distinct CDR3 sequences, 11% to 15% of them singletons; the top ten hold 5.8%.

Sequenced input: blood. The gene calls are TRBV30 and TRBJ2-7, with 12 nucleotides matching TRBD2. This clonotype was sampled from a woman younger than 45 with Graves' hyperthyroidism that later progressed to Graves' ophthalmopathy. The CDR3 reads CAWTPTSGSHEQYF. CDR3 nucleotides: TGTGCCTGGACCCCGACTAGCGGGAGCCACGAGCAGTACTTC.